One sample yielded the 28 T cell receptor beta chains listed below, sequenced in a study of OX40 agonist ivuxolimab in advanced cancers. TCRdb keeps only in-frame clones here, not all; method: immunoSEQ multiplex PCR. The data show about 76,000 clones, over 75% seen once. The input for sequencing was CD4+ or CD8+ T cells sorted from blood, taken in a trial of the OX40 agonist ivuxolimab. All receptors derive from an adult with an advanced solid tumor such as melanoma, head and neck, liver or kidney cancer.

The chain uses TRBV30 and TRBJ1-2; 12 bases agree with TRBD1. V shed 0 bases, J shed 8 bases, and the junction held 10 bases outside the gene matches. The germline gives CDR1 GTSNPN, CDR2 SVGIG (reference sequence). This CDR3 has 16 amino acids. Here the CDR3 reads CAWSVLARDRGRGYTF. The CDR3 DNA reads TGTGCCTGGAGTGTATTGGCTCGGGACAGGGGGCGAGGCTACACCTTC.

This chain joins TRBV18 and TRBJ1-5, with D possibly being TRBD1 (5 bases). Germline loops: CDR1 KGHSH, CDR2 LQKENI. The CDR3 is 12 amino acids. With 8 bases removed from V and 3 bases from J, the gap between germline ends came to 8 bases. Here the CDR3 DNA reads TGTGCCAGCAGGGGAGACAATCAGCCCCAGCATTTT. Translating it yields CASRGDNQPQHF.

The rearrangement links TRBV7-3 to TRBJ2-2, with TRBD1 as a possible D gene (5 bases). Germline lookup yields CDR1 SGHTA and CDR2 FQGTGA. The V and J ends lost 3 bases and 3 bases respectively, with 5 bases between them. The CDR3 runs to 13 residues. Here the CDR3 reads CASSLGHTGELFF. As DNA, the CDR3 is TGTGCCAGCAGCTTGGGGCACACCGGGGAGCTGTTTTTT.

The chain recombines TRBV10-3 with TRBJ2-2; the match to TRBD1 covers 8 bases. The V segment lost 8 bases and the J segment 2 bases; nucleotides outside the gene matches: 19. The CDR3 has 19 amino acids. CDR1 is ENHRY and CDR2 is SYGVKD in the germline V gene. The DNA for the CDR3 is TGTGCCATCCCCACTTGGACAGGGAGAACGGCTTCAAACACCGGGGAGCTGTTTTTT. This codes for CAIPTWTGRTASNTGELFF.

The chain combines TRBV6-6 with TRBJ2-7, with D uncertain. This CDR3 comprises 12 residues. The germline gives CDR1 MNHNY, CDR2 SVGAGI (reference sequence). V was cut by 2 bases and J by 3 bases, with 5 bases left in between. For the CDR3, the DNA is TGTGCCAGCAGTTACGGGCGCTACGAGCAGTACTTC. It codes for CASSYGRYEQYF.

The chain has TRBV6-1 and TRBJ1-5, with TRBD1 as a possible D gene (5 bases). CDR1 and CDR2 (germline): MNHNS, SASEGT. The CDR3 contains 14 residues. Trimming stripped 3 bases from V and 4 bases from J, with 10 bases between. CDR3 residues: CASSELGGNQPQHF. CDR3 nucleotides: TGTGCCAGCAGTGAGCTGGGGGGGAATCAGCCCCAGCATTTT.

This clone appeared once. The V call is TRBV21-1, the J call TRBJ2-7; the D call of TRBD2 is as the table states it, not checked on the DNA. TRBV21-1 is a documented pseudogene. The CDR3 sequence is 17 residues long. The CDR3 reads CASSSGRGRSSSYEQYF. CDR3 sequence (DNA): TGTGCCAGCAGCAGTGGGAGGGGCAGGTCAAGCTCCTACGAGCAGTACTTC.

This clone was counted a single time. The junction and the germline gene differ at one end; a read error may be behind it. Other DNA sequences in the sample encode the same CDR3. The chain joins TRBV9 to TRBJ2-7, with 8 bases aligning to TRBD2. CDR1 is SGDLS, CDR2 YYNGEE, per germline. The CDR3 covers 13 residues. CDR3 residues: CASSAGLVSEQYF. The CDR3 bases are TGCGCCAGCAGCGCGGGACTAGTCTCCGAGCAGTACTTC.

The chain uses TRBV5-1 and TRBJ2-3; D remains ambiguous. The CDR3 has 13 amino acids. With 0 bases removed from V and 2 bases from J, the gap between germline ends came to 4 bases. The germline CDR1 and CDR2 sequences are SGHRS and YFSETQ. CDR3 nucleotide sequence: TGCGCCAGCAGCTTGGGTATCACAGATACGCAGTATTTT. Protein sequence: CASSLGITDTQYF.

V is TRBV7-2 and J is TRBJ2-6; 7 nucleotides align to TRBD2. Germline-derived CDR1 and CDR2 are SGHTA and FQGNSA. This CDR3 region has 16 residues. The ends lost 5 bases at V and 2 bases at J; junction bases unmatched: 6. CDR3 DNA sequence: TGTGCCAGCAGCCCCCTGGGGGGGGCTGGGGCCAACGTCCTGACTTTC. It encodes CASSPLGGAGANVLTF.

V is TRBV7-2 and J is TRBJ1-1; D remains unclear. Germline V gene lookup returns CDR1 SGHTA and CDR2 FQGNSA. Trimming shortened V by 6 bases and J by 3 bases, and 20 bases separated the two germline ends. CDR3 size: 16 residues. The CDR3 here is CASSHRPPVLYTEAFF. CDR3 sequence (DNA): TGTGCCAGCAGTCACCGCCCCCCCGTTCTGTACACTGAAGCTTTCTTT. Filled out from reference TRBV7-2 and TRBJ1-1, the complete variable domain reads GAGVSQSPSNKVTEKGKDVELRCDPISGHTALYWYRQSLGQGLEFLIYFQGNSAPDKSGLPSDRFSAERTGGSVSTLTIQRTQQEDSAVYLCASSHRPPVLYTEAFFGQGTRLTVV.

This chain joins TRBV29-1 and TRBJ2-5, with D perhaps matching TRBD1 (6 bases). The CDR3 spans 14 residues. The germline CDR1 and CDR2 sequences are SQVTM and ANQGSEA. Trimming pared 7 bases from V and 1 base from J, leaving 16 bases between. For the CDR3, the DNA is TGCAGCGGTGGGGGCAGGGAAATCCAAGAGACCCAGTACTTC. Its protein is CSGGGREIQETQYF. The full variable domain, rest sourced from reference TRBV29-1 and TRBJ2-5, is SAVISQKPSRDICQRGTSLTIQCQVDSQVTMMFWYRQQPGQSLTLIATANQGSEATYESGFVIDKFPISRPNLTFSTLTVSNMSPEDSSIYLCSGGGREIQETQYFGPGTRLLVL.

This clone was seen a handful of times. The V call is TRBV19, the J call TRBJ2-5, with TRBD2 identical over 10 bases. J was trimmed by 5 bases and V by 6 bases; bases with no gene match: 9. Germline assignment: CDR1 LNHDA and CDR2 SQIVND (reference sequence). There are 15 residues in the CDR3. The CDR3 nucleotides read TGTGCCAGTAGCCCTAGCGGGAGTGCGGCCGAGACCCAGTACTTC. Translation: CASSPSGSAAETQYF. The full variable domain, in which reference TRBV19 and TRBJ2-5 provide the parts outside the CDR3, is DGGITQSPKYLFRKEGQNVTLSCEQNLNHDAMYWYRQDPGQGLRLIYYSQIVNDFQKGDIAEGYSVSREKKESFPLTVTSAQKNPTAFYLCASSPSGSAAETQYFGPGTRLLVL.

V usage is TRBV11-3 and J usage is TRBJ1-2; 10 bases are a match to TRBD1. This CDR3 comprises 14 residues. Trimming took 5 bases from V and 8 from J; bases not matched to a gene: 8. Germline CDR1 SGHNT, CDR2 YENEEA. CDR3 residues: CASSEDGTGDGYTF. As DNA, the CDR3 is TGTGCCAGCAGCGAAGACGGGACAGGGGACGGCTACACCTTC.

The count of this clone is one. The V and J genes are TRBV5-1 and TRBJ1-4, with no clear D. The germline V gene encodes CDR1 SGHRS and CDR2 YFSETQ. CDR3 length equals 16 residues. V lost 0 bases, J lost 8 bases, and 17 bases lay in between. CDR3 coding DNA: TGCGCCAGCAGCTTGGCCGGGAGTCCCCAAGGGGAAAAACTGTTTTTT. This codes for CASSLAGSPQGEKLFF.

This chain links TRBV18 with TRBJ2-7; a weak D match, TRBD2 (6 bases). V was shortened by 0 bases and J by 2 bases, with 17 bases between the two germline ends. The V gene's germline CDR1 is KGHSH and CDR2 LQKENI. CDR3 length: 17 residues. DNA for the CDR3: TGTGCCAGCTCACCACCGGGGAGCCTTGGCGGGACCTACGAGCAGTACTTC. Residues: CASSPPGSLGGTYEQYF.

The sample holds one count of this clone. The V call is TRBV7-9, the J call TRBJ1-1, with 8 bases that match TRBD1. The CDR3 has 14 residues. V was clipped by 5 bases and J by 7 bases; unmatched bases: 9. Germline CDR1 reads SEHNR; CDR2 reads FQNEAQ (reference sequence). CDR3 protein: CASSPRTGLLEAFF. CDR3 bases: TGTGCCAGCAGCCCCCGGACAGGGTTGCTTGAAGCTTTCTTT.

This chain joins TRBV7-8 and TRBJ1-1; 9 nucleotides agree with TRBD1. The CDR3 has 14 amino acids. With 5 bases clipped from V and 2 bases from J, the junction kept 3 bases outside the gene matches. Germline V gene sequence: CDR1 SGHVS, CDR2 FQNEAQ. In DNA, the CDR3 is TGTGCCAGCAGCCTAACAGGGGGCAACACTGAAGCTTTCTTT. The encoded protein is CASSLTGGNTEAFF.

In this sample, this clone turned up many times. The chain couples TRBV28 to TRBJ1-2; 9 bases map to TRBD1. V was pared by 6 bases and J by 4 bases, with 3 bases of the junction left unmatched. The CDR3 has 13 amino acids. Germline V CDR1 and CDR2: MDHEN, SYDVKM. CDR3 DNA: TGTGCCAGCAGCCGGGACAGGGTCTATGGCTACACCTTC. Amino acid sequence: CASSRDRVYGYTF.

V and J are TRBV10-3 and TRBJ1-1; tentative D call: TRBD1 (5 bases). The CDR3 loop spans 14 amino acids. Trimming shortened V by 7 bases and J by 0 bases, and 12 bases separated the two germline ends. CDR1 is ENHRY and CDR2 is SYGVKD in the germline V gene. CDR3 loop: CAITQTVMNTEAFF. The DNA for the CDR3 is TGTGCCATCACTCAGACAGTCATGAACACTGAAGCTTTCTTT.

V usage is TRBV27 and J usage is TRBJ1-1; possible D gene TRBD1, 5 bases. CDR3 length equals 13 residues. The V gene lost 0 bases and the J gene lost 4 bases, with 6 bases spanning the gap. Germline CDR1 reads MNHEY; CDR2 reads SMNVEV (reference sequence). The CDR3 spells CASSLSRGTEAFF. The CDR3 coding sequence is TGTGCCAGCAGTTTATCAAGGGGCACTGAAGCTTTCTTT.

This sequence joins TRBV7-8 and TRBJ1-1, with D tentatively TRBD1 (5 bases). The germline CDR1 and CDR2 sequences are SGHVS and FQNEAQ. Trimming removed 5 bases from V and 1 base from J, with 8 bases in between. The CDR3 consists of 13 residues. CDR3 DNA: TGTGCCAGCAGCCCCCAGGGGAACACTGAAGCTTTCTTT. Amino acid sequence: CASSPQGNTEAFF.

The chain couples TRBV5-1 to TRBJ2-3, with D unresolved. Trimming pared 3 bases from V and 0 bases from J, leaving 11 bases between. From germline, CDR1 is SGHRS and CDR2 YFSETQ. CDR3 length: 15 residues. The CDR3 DNA sequence: TGCGCCAGCAGCTCCGACACGTTTAGCACAGATACGCAGTATTTT. It translates to CASSSDTFSTDTQYF.

Written as DNA, the CDR3 is TGCGCCAGCAGTCGACAGGGAGGGGAGAACACTGAAGCTTTCTTT. This codes for CASSRQGGENTEAFF. The gene calls are TRBV5-1 and TRBJ1-1; 7 nucleotides match TRBD1. With 5 bases clipped from V and 1 base from J, the junction kept 8 bases outside the gene matches. The CDR3 runs to 15 residues. Germline values: CDR1 SGHRS, CDR2 YFSETQ.

V is TRBV30 and J is TRBJ1-2, with TRBD1 identical over 8 bases. CDR3 length: 13 amino acids. Germline V gives CDR1 GTSNPN, CDR2 SVGIG (reference sequence). V gave up 5 bases and J gave up 4 bases; unmatched junction bases: 6. This CDR3 is CAWGATGGYGYTF. The DNA for the CDR3 is TGTGCCTGGGGTGCCACAGGGGGCTATGGCTACACCTTC.

The gene calls are TRBV27 and TRBJ2-2; unclear D gene. Deletions cut 5 bases from V and 1 base from J, with 2 bases between. CDR1 and CDR2 (germline): MNHEY, SMNVEV (reference sequence). This CDR3 is built from 12 residues. The CDR3 DNA is TGTGCCAGCAGTAGGAACACCGGGGAGCTGTTTTTT. Translating it yields CASSRNTGELFF.

J is TRBJ1-5 and V is TRBV18; D may be TRBD1 (5 bases). Germline lookup yields CDR1 KGHSH and CDR2 LQKENI. Trimming stripped 2 bases from V and 0 bases from J, with 8 bases between. The CDR3 runs to 15 residues. This CDR3 is CASSPLQASNQPQHF. As DNA, the CDR3 is TGTGCCAGCTCACCATTACAGGCTAGCAATCAGCCCCAGCATTTT. Together with reference TRBV18 and TRBJ1-5, the CDR3 gives the full variable domain: NAGVMQNPRHLVRRRGQEARLRCSPMKGHSHVYWYRQLPEEGLKFMVYLQKENIIDESGMPKERFSAEFPKEGPSILRIQQVVRGDSAAYFCASSPLQASNQPQHFGDGTRLSIL.

The rearrangement joins TRBV28 to TRBJ2-2; D call uncertain. The CDR3 is made up of 12 amino acids. Germline assignment: CDR1 MDHEN and CDR2 SYDVKM. V was trimmed by 5 bases and J by 8 bases, leaving 9 bases between them. This CDR3 reads CASSPVFGELFF. For the CDR3, the DNA is TGTGCCAGCAGTCCAGTATTTGGGGAGCTGTTTTTT. Variable domain in full (rest from reference TRBV28 and TRBJ2-2): DVKVTQSSRYLVKRTGEKVFLECVQDMDHENMFWYRQDPGLGLRLIYFSYDVKMKEKGDIPEGYSVSREKKERFSLILESASTNQTSMYLCASSPVFGELFFGEGSRLTVL.